One T cell receptor beta chain is described in this entry. This entry belongs to a study of blood T cell repertoires in COVID-19. Across the study: Nucleic acid was either cDNA or gDNA, and it came from T cells, B-cell-depleted T cells, or PBMCs.

Under the authors' procedure: By means of reference gene primer amplification, nucleated cell counts were estimated. Profiled with immunoSEQ multiplex PCR; TCRdb holds only in-frame clones, not every one. V, J and clone size derive from that table, while D and trimming were established from the DNA sequence. The sample yields some 500,000 clones, roughly 88% seen once. Germline V lookup: CDR1 LNHDA, CDR2 SQIVND (reference sequence). The length of the CDR3 is 15 residues. The junction had 5 bases not matched to a gene; V was cut back by 6 bases and J by 0 bases. Recovered participants had two consecutive negative NP/OP PCR tests, healthcare professional clearance, or symptom resolution.

The TCR sequence derives from a woman in her 40s who had recovered from COVID-19. The chain employs TRBV19 and TRBJ2-1; TRBD2 aligns across 7 bases. The sample comprised PBMCs or T cells enriched from blood (not recorded which). As DNA, the CDR3 is TGTGCCAGTAGAACTAGCGAGAGCTCCTACAATGAGCAGTTCTTC. Amino acids: CASRTSESSYNEQFF.